These T cell receptor beta chains were read from a single sample in a study of cytomegalovirus exposure and HLA in healthy donors. Only in-frame clones appear in the TCRdb table, and some are missing; sequencing was by immunoSEQ multiplex PCR. The sample lists more than 95,000 clones, 60% to 85% occurring once. What was sequenced was PBMCs. The receptors shown here come from a man between 45 and 60 years old in good health and CMV-seropositive. The CDR3 runs from the conserved cysteine through the conserved F or W. Each record gives: J gene, clone size, CDR3 length, V gene, D gene, CDR3 protein, CDR3 DNA. The D gene is left open where the match is weak. The size field is filled for only some rows; it gives once, few, many or a size class.

TRBJ2-7,NA,14,TRBV27,NA,CASSQRADSYEQYF,TGTGCCAGCAGTCAAAGAGCTGACTCCTACGAGCAGTACTTC
TRBJ2-1,few,14,TRBV28,TRBD1,CASSRQGAQNEQFF,TGTGCCAGCAGCCGACAGGGGGCGCAGAATGAGCAGTTCTTC
TRBJ2-7,NA,15,TRBV9,NA,CASSAGDGFSYEQYF,TGTGCCAGCAGCGCGGGGGACGGATTCTCCTACGAGCAGTACTTC
TRBJ2-6,NA,15,TRBV5-4,NA,CASSLRSSGANVLTF,TGTGCCAGCAGCTTGAGGAGCTCTGGGGCCAACGTCCTGACTTTC
TRBJ2-2,NA,15,TRBV10-3,NA,CAIYRVGSDIGELFF,TGTGCCATCTACAGGGTAGGATCGGATATCGGGGAGCTGTTTTTT
TRBJ1-2,NA,16,TRBV28,TRBD1,CASSPLRDRGFRGYTF,TGTGCCAGCAGCCCCCTCCGGGACAGGGGGTTTCGAGGCTACACCTTC
TRBJ2-1,once,15,TRBV5-5,NA,CASSNIRLGLNEQFF,TGTGCCAGCAGTAATATTAGACTAGGACTCAATGAGCAGTTCTTC
TRBJ1-3,NA,15,TRBV28,NA,CASSFFRGVGNTIYF,TGTGCCAGCAGCTTCTTTCGCGGGGTGGGAAACACCATATATTTT
TRBJ1-2,NA,14,TRBV9,NA,CASSQNQGKNGYTF,TGTGCCAGCAGTCAGAATCAGGGAAAAAATGGCTACACCTTC
TRBJ2-3,NA,20,TRBV4-3,NA,CASSQDILNYNSGNTDTQYF,TGCGCCAGCAGCCAAGACATCCTAAATTATAACAGCGGAAACACAGATACGCAGTATTTT
TRBJ1-1,NA,14,TRBV18,NA,CASSPGKSNTEAFF,TGTGCCAGCTCCCCCGGGAAATCAAACACTGAAGCTTTCTTT
TRBJ1-4,NA,13,TRBV30,NA,CAKRGGPGEKLFF,TGTGCCAAGAGGGGGGGGCCAGGTGAAAAACTGTTTTTT
TRBJ1-2,NA,15,TRBV19,NA,CASSPSRDILYGYTF,TGTGCCAGTAGCCCCTCCCGGGACATTCTTTATGGCTACACCTTC
TRBJ2-3,NA,12,TRBV30,NA,CAWSVAFTIQYF,TGTGCCTGGAGTGTGGCCTTTACGATTCAGTATTTT
TRBJ1-6,NA,15,TRBV19,NA,CASKSDSTYNSPLHF,TGTGCCAGTAAATCGGACAGCACCTATAATTCACCCCTCCACTTT
TRBJ2-7,NA,18,TRBV29-1,TRBD1,CSVEGLRDRGLRRGEQYF,TGCAGCGTTGAAGGGCTCCGGGACAGGGGGCTCAGGCGCGGGGAGCAGTACTTC
TRBJ2-1,NA,16,TRBV7-2,TRBD2,CASSLGGSGRGNEQFF,TGTGCCAGCAGCTTAGGGGGTAGCGGGAGGGGAAATGAGCAGTTCTTC
TRBJ1-5,NA,22,TRBV2,TRBD1,CASSGHPGTGTTRRYSNQPQHF,TGTGCCAGCAGTGGACACCCTGGGACAGGGACCACACGCAGATATAGCAATCAGCCCCAGCATTTT
TRBJ2-7,NA,14,TRBV5-4,TRBD2,CASSLGGGVYEQYF,TGTGCCAGCAGCTTGGGCGGGGGGGTCTACGAGCAGTACTTC
TRBJ2-2,NA,14,TRBV27,NA,CASSLAVNTGELFF,TGTGCCAGCAGTTTAGCAGTTAACACCGGGGAGCTGTTTTTT
TRBJ2-2,NA,15,TRBV5-1,NA,CASSLLERRTGELFF,TGCGCCAGCAGCTTGCTAGAACGACGCACCGGGGAGCTGTTTTTT
TRBJ2-1,once,15,TRBV7-3,TRBD2,CASSLIAGLYNEQFF,TGTGCCAGCAGCCTCATAGCGGGGTTATACAATGAGCAGTTCTTC
TRBJ1-2,once,14,TRBV29-1,NA,CSARRPGENYGYTF,TGCAGCGCCCGAAGGCCGGGAGAGAACTATGGCTACACCTTC
TRBJ1-4,NA,13,TRBV4-1,NA,CASSQWRREKLFF,TGCGCCAGCAGCCAATGGCGGAGGGAAAAACTGTTTTTT
TRBJ2-7,NA,13,TRBV6-5,NA,CATSMVSNYEQYF,TGTGCCACTTCAATGGTCAGTAATTACGAGCAGTACTTC
TRBJ2-3,NA,15,TRBV11-1,TRBD1,CASSSDRGRTDTQYF,TGTGCCAGCAGCTCCGACAGGGGGCGGACAGATACGCAGTATTTT
TRBJ1-6,NA,15,TRBV10-2,NA,CASSETVSGNSPLHF,TGCGCCAGCAGTGAGACAGTTTCCGGTAATTCACCCCTCCACTTT
TRBJ2-1,NA,16,TRBV5-1,TRBD2,CASSLTKAGAGHEQFF,TGCGCCAGCAGCTTGACCAAAGCGGGAGCGGGGCATGAGCAGTTCTTC
TRBJ2-6,NA,14,TRBV7-2,NA,CASSSGLGANVLTF,TGTGCCAGCAGCTCAGGGTTAGGGGCCAACGTCCTGACTTTC
TRBJ2-2,once,16,TRBV13,TRBD2,CASSARGAGDTGELFF,TGTGCCAGCAGCGCCCGGGGAGCGGGGGACACCGGGGAGCTGTTTTTT
TRBJ1-4,NA,15,TRBV2,NA,CASSITRATNEKLFF,TGTGCCAGCAGTATTACCCGAGCAACTAATGAAAAACTGTTTTTT
TRBJ2-4,once,13,TRBV30,TRBD2,CAWREAGVHIQYF,TGTGCCTGGAGGGAGGCGGGAGTTCACATTCAGTACTTC
TRBJ1-5,NA,14,TRBV19,NA,CASSIDSGNQPQHF,TGTGCCAGTAGTATAGACTCGGGGAATCAGCCCCAGCATTTT
TRBJ2-6,NA,14,TRBV14,NA,CASSFRSGANVLTF,TGTGCCAGCAGCTTCCGCTCTGGGGCCAACGTCCTGACTTTC
TRBJ1-1,once,15,TRBV9,TRBD1,CASSAQGALNTEAFF,TGTGCCAGCAGCGCACAGGGGGCGCTGAACACTGAAGCTTTCTTT
TRBJ1-5,NA,16,TRBV7-2,NA,CASSPQSGDSNQPQHF,TGTGCCAGCAGCCCCCAATCGGGGGATAGCAATCAGCCCCAGCATTTT
TRBJ1-4,few,16,TRBV5-1,NA,CASSLQGVATNEKLFF,TGCGCCAGCAGCTTACAGGGCGTCGCAACTAATGAAAAACTGTTTTTT
TRBJ2-7,NA,15,TRBV7-3,TRBD1,CASSLRGTDSYEQYF,TGTGCCAGCAGCTTAAGAGGGACAGACTCCTACGAGCAGTACTTC
TRBJ1-2,NA,15,TRBV18,TRBD1,CASSPGQVANYGYTF,TGTGCCAGCTCACCCGGACAGGTTGCTAACTATGGCTACACCTTC
TRBJ2-7,once,15,TRBV5-4,NA,CASSFGQLSSYEQYF,TGTGCCAGCAGCTTTGGACAGCTCAGCTCCTACGAGCAGTACTTC
TRBJ1-1,NA,14,TRBV9,TRBD1,CASSVGQGSTEAFF,TGTGCCAGCAGCGTTGGACAGGGTTCCACTGAAGCTTTCTTT
TRBJ2-3,NA,16,TRBV6-5,TRBD2,CASRYTSGGSTDTQYF,TGTGCCAGCAGGTACACTAGCGGGGGTTCCACAGATACGCAGTATTTT
TRBJ1-1,NA,15,TRBV5-6,TRBD1,CASSRWTGGNTEAFF,TGTGCCAGCAGCCGATGGACAGGGGGCAACACTGAAGCTTTCTTT